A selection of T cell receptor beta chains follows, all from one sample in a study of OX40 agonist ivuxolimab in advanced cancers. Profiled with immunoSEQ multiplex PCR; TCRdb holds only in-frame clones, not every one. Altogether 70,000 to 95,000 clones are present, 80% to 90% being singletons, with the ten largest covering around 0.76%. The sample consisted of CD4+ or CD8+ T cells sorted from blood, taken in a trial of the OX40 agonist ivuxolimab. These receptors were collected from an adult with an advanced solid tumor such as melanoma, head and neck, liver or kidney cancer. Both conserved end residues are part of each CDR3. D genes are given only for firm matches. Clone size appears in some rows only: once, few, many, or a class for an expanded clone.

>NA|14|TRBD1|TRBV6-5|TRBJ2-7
TGTGCCAGCAGTTTGGACAGGAATTTGAACGAGCAGTACTTC
CASSLDRNLNEQYF
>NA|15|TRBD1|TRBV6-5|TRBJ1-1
TGTGCCAGCAGTTACTCGAGAACAGGGGACACTGAAGCTTTCTTT
CASSYSRTGDTEAFF
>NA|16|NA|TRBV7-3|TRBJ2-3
TGTGCCAGCAGCCCCCGGGGCGGGATTACCACAGATACGCAGTATTTT
CASSPRGGITTDTQYF
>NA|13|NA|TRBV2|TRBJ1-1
TGTGCCAGAAGTAGGGAAGCGAACACTGAAGCTTTCTTT
CARSREANTEAFF
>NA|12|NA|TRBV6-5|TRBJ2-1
TGTGCCAGCAGGGGACGCTACAATGAGCAGTTCTTC
CASRGRYNEQFF
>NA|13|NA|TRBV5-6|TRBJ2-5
TGTGCCAGCAGTCGAAGGCTGCAAGAGACCCAGTACTTC
CASSRRLQETQYF
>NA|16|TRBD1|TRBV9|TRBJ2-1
TGTGCCAGCAGCGTAGCAGGGACAGGGGGGTACAATGAGCAGTTCTTC
CASSVAGTGGYNEQFF
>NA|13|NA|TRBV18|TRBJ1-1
TGTGCCAGCTCACCATCGGTATTTACTGAAGCTTTCTTT
CASSPSVFTEAFF
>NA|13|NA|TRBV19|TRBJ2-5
TGTGCCAGCCGGGACGGTGTACAAGAGACCCAGTACTTC
CASRDGVQETQYF
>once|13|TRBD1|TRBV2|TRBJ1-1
TGTGCCAGCAGTCCACGGGGGACAGGTACAACTTTCTTT
CASSPRGTGTTFF
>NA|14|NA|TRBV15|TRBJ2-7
TGTGCCACCAGTTTGGGCGAGGGGTTGAGCGAGCAGTACTTC
CATSLGEGLSEQYF
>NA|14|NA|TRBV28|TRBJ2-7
TGTGCCAGCAGTTTCTCCAGTGACTCCTACGAGCAGTACTTC
CASSFSSDSYEQYF
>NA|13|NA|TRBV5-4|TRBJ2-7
TGTGCCAGCAGCTTGGTGGGAACCGGCGAGCAGTACTTC
CASSLVGTGEQYF
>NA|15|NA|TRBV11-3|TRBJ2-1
TGTGCCAGCAGCTTACAGGGGAGCTCCTACAATGAGCAGTTCTTC
CASSLQGSSYNEQFF
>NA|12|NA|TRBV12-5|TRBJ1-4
TGTGCTAGCGGGACGAGGTATGAAAAACTGTTTTTT
CASGTRYEKLFF
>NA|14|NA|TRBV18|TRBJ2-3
TGTGCCAGCTCACAAGGGTTTGGGGCAGATACGCAGTATTTT
CASSQGFGADTQYF
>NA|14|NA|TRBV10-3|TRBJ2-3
TGTGCCATCAGGGCGTCAGGTACTACAGATACGCAGTATTTT
CAIRASGTTDTQYF
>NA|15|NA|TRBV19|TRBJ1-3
TGTGCCAGTAGTAAAAGGACAAACTCTGGAAACACCATATATTTT
CASSKRTNSGNTIYF
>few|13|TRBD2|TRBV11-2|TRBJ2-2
TGTGGCAGCGGGATTACGAACACCGGGGAGCTGTTTTTT
CGSGITNTGELFF
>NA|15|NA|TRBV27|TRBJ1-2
TGTGCCAGCAGTTTATCCCGAGGGGCCTCGGGGGGCTACACCTTC
CASSLSRGASGGYTF
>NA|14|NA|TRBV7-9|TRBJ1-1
TGTGCCAGCAGCTTCGGACAAGGAGACACTGAAGCTTTCTTT
CASSFGQGDTEAFF
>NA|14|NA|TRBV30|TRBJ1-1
TGTGCCTGGAGTGTTTTAACTGCGAACACTGAAGCTTTCTTT
CAWSVLTANTEAFF
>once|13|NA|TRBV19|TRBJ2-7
TGTGCCAGTAGTCGGGACTTTCACTACGAGCAGTACTTC
CASSRDFHYEQYF
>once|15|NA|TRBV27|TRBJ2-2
TGTGCCAGCAAAAGGGGTAGGGCGGACACCGGGGAGCTGTTTTTT
CASKRGRADTGELFF
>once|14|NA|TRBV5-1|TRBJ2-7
TGCGCCAGCAGGCCGGGGAGTAATCTATACGAGCAGTACTTC
CASRPGSNLYEQYF
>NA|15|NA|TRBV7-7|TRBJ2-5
TGTGCCAGCAGCGCCAGGGGGGGGTCGGAGGAGACCCAGTACTTC
CASSARGGSEETQYF
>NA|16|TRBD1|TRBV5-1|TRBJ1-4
TGCGCCAGCAGCTTGGGGGACAGCGGAGGGAATGAAAAACTGTTTTTT
CASSLGDSGGNEKLFF
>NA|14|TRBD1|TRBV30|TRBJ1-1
TGTGCCTGGACCACCAGGACAGGGAACACTGAAGCTTTCTTT
CAWTTRTGNTEAFF
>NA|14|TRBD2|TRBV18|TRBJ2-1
TGTGCCAGCTCACTGGAGACTAGCTTCAATGAGCAGTTCTTC
CASSLETSFNEQFF
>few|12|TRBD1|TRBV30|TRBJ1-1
TGTGCCTGGAGGGCAGGGGGAGCTGAAGCTTTCTTT
CAWRAGGAEAFF
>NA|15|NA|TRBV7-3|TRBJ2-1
TGTGCCAGCAGCCCCGGGACTTCACTTTACAATGAGCAGTTCTTC
CASSPGTSLYNEQFF
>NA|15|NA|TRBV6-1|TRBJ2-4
TGTGCCAGCAGTGGCAGACAGGTAGCCAAAAACATTCAGTACTTC
CASSGRQVAKNIQYF
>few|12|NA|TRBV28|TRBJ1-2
TGTGCCAGCAGTTCAGGGTTGGAGGGCTACACCTTC
CASSSGLEGYTF
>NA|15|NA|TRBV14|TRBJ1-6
TGTGCCAGCAGCCACAGGGGCTCCTATAATTCACCCCTCCACTTT
CASSHRGSYNSPLHF
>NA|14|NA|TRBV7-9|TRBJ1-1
TGTGCCAGCAGCTTCGGGGGGACGAACACTGAAGCTTTCTTT
CASSFGGTNTEAFF
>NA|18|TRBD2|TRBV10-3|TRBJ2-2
TGTGCCATCTCTGGAGGCTCTCTAGCGGGGGGGCGTTCCGGGGAGCTGTTTTTT
CAISGGSLAGGRSGELFF
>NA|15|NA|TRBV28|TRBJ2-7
TGTGCCAGCAGCCCACCGACAGGAGGCTCCTACGAGCAGTACTTC
CASSPPTGGSYEQYF
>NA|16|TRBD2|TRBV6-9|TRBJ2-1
TGTGCCAGCAGTTATCGGGGGGACTCTCCCTACAATGAGCAGTTCTTC
CASSYRGDSPYNEQFF
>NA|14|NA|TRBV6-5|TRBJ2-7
TGTGCCAGCAGTTACCGGGACAACTCCTACGAGCAGTACTTC
CASSYRDNSYEQYF
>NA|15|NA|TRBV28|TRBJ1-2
TGTGCCAGCAGCCCCTCGTCGGGGGATCTCTATGGCTACACCTTC
CASSPSSGDLYGYTF
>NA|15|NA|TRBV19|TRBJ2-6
TGTGCCAGTAGTCCCCGAGGCCCTGGGGCCAACGTCCTGACTTTC
CASSPRGPGANVLTF
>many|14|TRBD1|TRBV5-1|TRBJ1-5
TGCGCCAGCAGCTCCGACAGGGGCAATCAGCCCCAGCATTTT
CASSSDRGNQPQHF
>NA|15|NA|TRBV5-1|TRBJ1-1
TGCGCCAGCAGCTTCACGACTCCGGGCGGCACTGAAGCTTTCTTT
CASSFTTPGGTEAFF
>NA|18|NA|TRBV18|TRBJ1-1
TGTGCCAGCTCACCCCTGGCACAGGGCTTCGAGGCGAACACTGAAGCTTTCTTT
CASSPLAQGFEANTEAFF
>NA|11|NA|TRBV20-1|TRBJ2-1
TGCAGTGCTATCCCGAGCGGAGAGCAGTTCTTC
CSAIPSGEQFF
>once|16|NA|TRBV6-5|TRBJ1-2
TGTGCCAGCAGTTCCCCTTATAGGGGGAGAAACTATGGCTACACCTTC
CASSSPYRGRNYGYTF
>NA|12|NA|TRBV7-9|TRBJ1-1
TGTGCCAGCAGCTTCCTAAACACTGAAGCTTTCTTT
CASSFLNTEAFF
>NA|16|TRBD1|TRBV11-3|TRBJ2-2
TGTGCCAGCAGCTCCTTCGGGACAGCCAACACCGGGGAGCTGTTTTTT
CASSSFGTANTGELFF
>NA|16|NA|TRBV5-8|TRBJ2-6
TGTGCCAGCAGCCCTCGACATTACTCTGGGGCCAACGTCCTGACTTTC
CASSPRHYSGANVLTF
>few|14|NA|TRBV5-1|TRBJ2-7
TGCGCCAGCAGCTTGGGACAGGGAGGCTACGAGCAGTACTTC
CASSLGQGGYEQYF
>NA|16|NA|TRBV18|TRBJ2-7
TGTGCCAGCTCACCTACGACAGGTATCTCATCCTACGAGCAGTACTTC
CASSPTTGISSYEQYF
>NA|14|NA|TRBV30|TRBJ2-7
TGTGCCTGGAGCTCTGGGGGCAGCTCCTACGAGCAGTACTTC
CAWSSGGSSYEQYF
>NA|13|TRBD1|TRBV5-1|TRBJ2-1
TGCGCCAGCAGCGACCAACCGGGACAGATAAAGTTCTTC
CASSDQPGQIKFF
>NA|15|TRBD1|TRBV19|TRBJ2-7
TGTGCCAGTAGTTCTTGGACAGGGTTTTTGGGAGAGCAGTACTTC
CASSSWTGFLGEQYF
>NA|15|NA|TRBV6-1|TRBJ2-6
TGTGCCAGCAGTACGCAGGCCTCTGGGGCCAACGTCCTGACTTTC
CASSTQASGANVLTF
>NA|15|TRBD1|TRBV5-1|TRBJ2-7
TGCGCCAGCAGATTGGGCTACGACAGGGGGCACGAGCAGTACTTC
CASRLGYDRGHEQYF
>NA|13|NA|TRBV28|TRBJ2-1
TGTGCCAGCAGTTTGTCCGGGTACAATGAGCAGTTCTTC
CASSLSGYNEQFF
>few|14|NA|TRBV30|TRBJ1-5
TGTGCCTGGAGTGTGGGTAGGGGTCATCAGCCCCAGCATTTT
CAWSVGRGHQPQHF
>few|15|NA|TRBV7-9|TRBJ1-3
TGTGCCAGCAGCCAAGACAGCAATAGGTTCGGCACCATATATTTT
CASSQDSNRFGTIYF
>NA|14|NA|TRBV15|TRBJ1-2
TGTGCCACCAGCAGAGGACAAGGTGTGTCGGGCTACACCTTC
CATSRGQGVSGYTF